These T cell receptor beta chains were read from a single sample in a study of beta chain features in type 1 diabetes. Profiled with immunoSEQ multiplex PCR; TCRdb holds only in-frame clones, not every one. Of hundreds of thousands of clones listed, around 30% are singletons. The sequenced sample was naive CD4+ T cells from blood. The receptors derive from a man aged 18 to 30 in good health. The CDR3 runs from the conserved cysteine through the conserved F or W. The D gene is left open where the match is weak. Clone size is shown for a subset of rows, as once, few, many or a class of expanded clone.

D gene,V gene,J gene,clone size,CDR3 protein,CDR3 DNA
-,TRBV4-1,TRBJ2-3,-,CASSPGQTPDTQYF,TGCGCCAGCAGCCCGGGACAAACTCCAGATACGCAGTATTTT
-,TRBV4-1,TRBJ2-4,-,CASSQEPRLNIQYF,TGCGCCAGCAGCCAAGAGCCTAGGCTGAACATTCAGTACTTC
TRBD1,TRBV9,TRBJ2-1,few,CASSKGQYNEQFF,TGTGCCAGCAGCAAGGGACAGTACAATGAGCAGTTCTTC
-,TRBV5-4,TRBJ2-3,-,CASSLDRGISTDTQYF,TGTGCCAGCAGCTTGGATCGCGGGATCAGCACAGATACGCAGTATTTT
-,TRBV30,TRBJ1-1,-,CAWSGVVEAFF,TGTGCCTGGAGCGGGGTGGTTGAAGCTTTCTTT
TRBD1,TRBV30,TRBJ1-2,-,CAWTPQGAKGYTF,TGTGCCTGGACCCCTCAGGGGGCGAAGGGCTACACCTTC
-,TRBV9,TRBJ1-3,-,CASSAIGGRAENTIYF,TGTGCCAGCAGTGCGATTGGGGGGCGAGCAGAAAACACCATATATTTT
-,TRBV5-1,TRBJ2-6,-,CASSLGQLSSGANVLTF,TGCGCCAGCAGCTTGGGGCAGCTAAGCTCTGGGGCCAACGTCCTGACTTTC
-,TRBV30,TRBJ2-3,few,CAWSVPGKSTDTQYF,TGTGCCTGGAGTGTACCGGGCAAGAGCACAGATACGCAGTATTTT
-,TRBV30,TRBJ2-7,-,CAWRPTGPGEQYF,TGTGCCTGGAGGCCCACAGGGCCGGGGGAGCAGTACTTC
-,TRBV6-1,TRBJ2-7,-,CASSPGGRYEQYF,TGTGCCAGCAGTCCTGGGGGGCGGTACGAGCAGTACTTC
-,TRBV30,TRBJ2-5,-,CAWSVRWGRETQYF,TGTGCCTGGAGTGTACGCTGGGGGAGGGAGACCCAGTACTTC
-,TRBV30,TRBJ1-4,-,CAWKNEKLFF,TGTGCCTGGAAGAATGAAAAACTGTTTTTT
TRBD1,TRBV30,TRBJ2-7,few,CAWGRDRVIEQYF,TGTGCCTGGGGCCGGGACAGGGTGATCGAGCAGTACTTC
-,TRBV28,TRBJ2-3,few,CASSLPQRRGQYF,TGTGCCAGCAGTTTACCTCAGCGGAGGGGGCAGTATTTT
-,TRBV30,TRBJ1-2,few,CAWSSDTLVDGYTF,TGTGCCTGGAGTTCGGACACACTAGTGGATGGCTACACCTTC
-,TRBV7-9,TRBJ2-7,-,CASSLNNLVTDYEQYF,TGTGCCAGCAGCCTAAATAATCTCGTGACCGACTACGAGCAGTACTTC
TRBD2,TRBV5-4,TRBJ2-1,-,CASSFGLAVGNEQFF,TGTGCCAGCAGCTTCGGACTAGCCGTGGGCAATGAGCAGTTCTTC
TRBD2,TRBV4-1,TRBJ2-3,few,CASSPLAGGSRSTDTQYF,TGCGCCAGCAGCCCTCTAGCGGGAGGGAGTAGGAGCACAGATACGCAGTATTTT
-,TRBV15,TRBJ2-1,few,CATSRAYNEQFF,TGTGCCACCAGCAGGGCCTACAATGAGCAGTTCTTC
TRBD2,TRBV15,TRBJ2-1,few,CATSGPRRVSGRANEQFF,TGTGCCACCAGCGGCCCTAGACGGGTGAGCGGGAGGGCCAATGAGCAGTTCTTC
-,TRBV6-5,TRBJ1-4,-,CASSYSRLREKLFF,TGTGCCAGCAGTTACTCGAGATTGAGGGAAAAACTGTTTTTT
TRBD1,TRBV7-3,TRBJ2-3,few,CASSLMGQRTDTQYF,TGTGCCAGCAGCTTAATGGGACAGCGCACAGATACGCAGTATTTT
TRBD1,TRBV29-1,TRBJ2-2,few,CSVARQGGLSGELFF,TGCAGCGTTGCCCGACAGGGGGGATTGTCCGGGGAGCTGTTTTTT
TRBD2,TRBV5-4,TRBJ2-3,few,CASSLRTSGSTDTQYF,TGTGCCAGCAGCCTAAGGACTAGCGGGAGCACAGATACGCAGTATTTT
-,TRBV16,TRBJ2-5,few,CASSQSAGQETQYF,TGTGCCAGCAGCCAATCGGCTGGTCAAGAGACCCAGTACTTC
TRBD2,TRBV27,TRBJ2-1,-,CASSPYSGYSYNEQFF,TGTGCCAGCAGTCCCTATAGCGGGTACTCCTACAATGAGCAGTTCTTC
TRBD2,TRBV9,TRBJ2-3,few,CARASSGRTDTQYF,TGTGCCAGGGCCTCTAGCGGGAGGACAGATACGCAGTATTTT
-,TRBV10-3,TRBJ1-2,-,CAISAEGDWYGYTF,TGTGCCATCAGCGCTGAAGGGGATTGGTATGGCTACACCTTC
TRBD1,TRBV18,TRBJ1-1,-,CASSSKGARTEAFF,TGTGCCAGCTCATCGAAGGGGGCGCGAACTGAAGCTTTCTTT
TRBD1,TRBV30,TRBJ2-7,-,CAWSRGQGAYEQYF,TGTGCCTGGAGCCGAGGACAGGGGGCATACGAGCAGTACTTC
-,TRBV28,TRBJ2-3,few,CASSPGRSTDTQYF,TGTGCCAGCAGCCCCGGACGGAGCACAGATACGCAGTATTTT
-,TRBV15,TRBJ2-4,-,CATRTYPGNIQYF,TGTGCCACCAGGACGTATCCGGGCAACATTCAGTACTTC
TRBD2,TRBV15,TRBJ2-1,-,CATSRPSGTSSTVEQFF,TGTGCCACCAGCAGACCGAGCGGGACTAGCAGTACCGTTGAGCAGTTCTTC
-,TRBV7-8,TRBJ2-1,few,CASTLDSGDSSYDEQFF,TGTGCCAGCACCCTTGACTCGGGCGACAGTTCCTACGATGAGCAGTTCTTC
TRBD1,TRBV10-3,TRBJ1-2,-,CATRQDRLPNYGYTF,TGTGCCACCAGGCAGGACAGGTTACCAAACTATGGCTACACCTTC
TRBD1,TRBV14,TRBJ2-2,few,CASSGYRGPTGELFF,TGTGCCAGCAGCGGTTACAGGGGGCCCACCGGGGAGCTGTTTTTT
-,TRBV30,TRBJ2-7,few,CAWTTGGVSYEQYF,TGTGCCTGGACTACAGGGGGGGTCTCCTACGAGCAGTACTTC
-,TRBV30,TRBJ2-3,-,CAWSLRRTDTQYF,TGTGCCTGGAGCCTCCGGCGCACAGATACGCAGTATTTT
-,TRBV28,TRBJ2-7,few,CASSSLGYEQYF,TGTGCCAGCAGCTCCCTGGGGTACGAGCAGTACTTC
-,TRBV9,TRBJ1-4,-,CASSVFSDRNLGKLFF,TGTGCCAGCAGCGTTTTTTCTGACAGGAACCTTGGAAAACTGTTTTTT